The clone carrying this T cell receptor (beta chain) was found a few times. Its antigen is as yet unknown. Unique molecular identifiers were incorporated when the TCRbeta library was constructed. MiXCR, applied by TCRdb to the PCR reads, yields one record per CDR3 protein. The repertoire holds more than 200,000 distinct CDR3 sequences, with roughly 8.3% as singletons. Germline V lookup: CDR1 DFQATT, CDR2 SNEGSKA (reference sequence). V lost 3 bases, J lost 4 bases, and 12 bases lay in between. The CDR3 has 14 residues. This entry comes from a study of T-cell reconstitution after alpha-beta-depleted transplantation in children. Study-wide results and caveats: At the one-year point after transplant, T-cell counts and TCRbeta diversity were found to come mostly from T cells that had been newly produced.

Sequencing used PBMCs, mostly from graft donor cells, obtained 360 days after TCRalphabeta/CD19-depleted stem cell transplant. The chain links TRBV20-1 to TRBJ2-2; D is possibly TRBD1 (7 bases). This sequence was found in a male patient aged 2-10 years who had a stem cell transplant for acute myeloid leukemia, so the T cells may come from the graft donor. CDR3 sequence: CSARQGGLTGELFF. As DNA, the CDR3 is TGCAGTGCTAGGCAGGGGGGCCTCACCGGGGAGCTGTTTTTT.